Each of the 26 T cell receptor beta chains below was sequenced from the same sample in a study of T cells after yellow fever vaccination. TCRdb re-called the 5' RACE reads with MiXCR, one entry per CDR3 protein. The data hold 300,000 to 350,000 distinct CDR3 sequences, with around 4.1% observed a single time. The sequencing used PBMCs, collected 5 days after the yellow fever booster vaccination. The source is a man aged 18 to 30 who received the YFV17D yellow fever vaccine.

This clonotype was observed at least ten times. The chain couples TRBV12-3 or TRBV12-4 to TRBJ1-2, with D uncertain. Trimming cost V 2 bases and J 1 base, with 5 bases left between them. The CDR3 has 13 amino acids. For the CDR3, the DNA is TGTGCCAGCAGTTTATTGGATAACTATGGCTACACCTTC. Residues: CASSLLDNYGYTF.

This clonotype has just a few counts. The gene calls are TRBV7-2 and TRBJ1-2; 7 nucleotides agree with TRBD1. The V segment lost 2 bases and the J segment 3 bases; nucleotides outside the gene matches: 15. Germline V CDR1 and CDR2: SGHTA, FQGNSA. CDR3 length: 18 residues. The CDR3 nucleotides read TGTGCCAGCAGCTTAACAAGATACCGGGACAGAAGATACTATGGCTACACCTTC. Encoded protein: CASSLTRYRDRRYYGYTF.

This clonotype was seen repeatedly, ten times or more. The chain's CDR3 is CSAWTSGATYEQYF. In nucleotides, the CDR3 is TGCAGCGCCTGGACTAGCGGGGCAACCTACGAGCAGTACTTC. The V gene is TRBV29-1, the J gene TRBJ2-7; 12 bases align to TRBD2. Germline CDR1 and CDR2: SQVTM and ANQGSEA. CDR3 length: 14 residues. V was pared by 7 bases and J by 2 bases, with 6 bases of the junction left unmatched.

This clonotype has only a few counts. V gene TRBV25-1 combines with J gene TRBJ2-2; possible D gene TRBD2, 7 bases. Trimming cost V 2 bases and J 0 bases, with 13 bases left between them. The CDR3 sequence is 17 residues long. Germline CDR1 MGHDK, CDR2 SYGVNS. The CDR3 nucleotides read TGTGCCAGCAGTGAAGCGGGGGCATTCTCGAACACCGGGGAGCTGTTTTTT. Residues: CASSEAGAFSNTGELFF.

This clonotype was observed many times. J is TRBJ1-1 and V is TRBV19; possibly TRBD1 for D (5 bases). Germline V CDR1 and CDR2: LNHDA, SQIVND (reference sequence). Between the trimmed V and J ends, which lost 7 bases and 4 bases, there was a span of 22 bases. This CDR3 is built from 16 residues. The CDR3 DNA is TGTGCCAGTAACTCAGAGGGGATCGGGCTACCCACTGAAGCTTTCTTT. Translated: CASNSEGIGLPTEAFF.

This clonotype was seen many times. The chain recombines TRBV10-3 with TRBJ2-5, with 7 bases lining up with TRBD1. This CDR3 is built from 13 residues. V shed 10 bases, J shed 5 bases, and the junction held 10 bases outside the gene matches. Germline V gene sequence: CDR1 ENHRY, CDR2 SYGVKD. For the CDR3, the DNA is TGTGCCAACTCTCCAGGGGGTGGTGAGACCCAGTACTTC. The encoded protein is CANSPGGGETQYF.

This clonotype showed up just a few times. The chain's CDR3 is CATSRGGLEKLFF. CDR3 bases: TGTGCCACCAGCAGGGGAGGCTTAGAAAAACTGTTTTTT. The chain employs TRBV15 and TRBJ1-4; D is uncertain. Trimming cost V 3 bases and J 8 bases, with 10 bases left between them. Germline V gene lookup returns CDR1 LNHNV and CDR2 YYDKDF (reference sequence). This CDR3 spans 13 amino acids.

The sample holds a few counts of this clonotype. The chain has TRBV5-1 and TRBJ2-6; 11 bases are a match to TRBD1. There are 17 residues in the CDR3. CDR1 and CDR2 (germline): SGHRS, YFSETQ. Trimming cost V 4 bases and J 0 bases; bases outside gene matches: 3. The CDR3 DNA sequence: TGCGCCAGCAGCACGGGACAGGGGGGCTCTGGGGCCAACGTCCTGACTTTC. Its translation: CASSTGQGGSGANVLTF.

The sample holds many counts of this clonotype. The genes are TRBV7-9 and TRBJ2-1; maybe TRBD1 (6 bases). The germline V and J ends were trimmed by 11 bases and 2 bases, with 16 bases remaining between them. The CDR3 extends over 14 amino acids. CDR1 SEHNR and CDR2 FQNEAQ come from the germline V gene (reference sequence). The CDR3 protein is CAGSRGATYNEQFF. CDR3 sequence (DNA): TGTGCCGGAAGCAGGGGAGCTACCTACAATGAGCAGTTCTTC.

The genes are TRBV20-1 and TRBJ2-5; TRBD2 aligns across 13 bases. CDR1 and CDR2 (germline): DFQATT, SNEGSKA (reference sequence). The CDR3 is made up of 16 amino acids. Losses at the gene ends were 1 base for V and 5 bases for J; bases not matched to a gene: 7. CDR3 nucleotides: TGCAGTGCTAGAGGGGATCAGGGACTAGCGGGGGAGACCCAGTACTTC. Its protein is CSARGDQGLAGETQYF.

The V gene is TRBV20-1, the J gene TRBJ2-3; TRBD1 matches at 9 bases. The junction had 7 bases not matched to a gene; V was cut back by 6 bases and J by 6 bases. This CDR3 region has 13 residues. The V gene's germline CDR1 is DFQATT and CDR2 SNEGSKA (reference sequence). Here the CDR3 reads CSAGPDRGDTQYF. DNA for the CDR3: TGCAGTGCGGGCCCGGACAGGGGCGATACGCAGTATTTT.

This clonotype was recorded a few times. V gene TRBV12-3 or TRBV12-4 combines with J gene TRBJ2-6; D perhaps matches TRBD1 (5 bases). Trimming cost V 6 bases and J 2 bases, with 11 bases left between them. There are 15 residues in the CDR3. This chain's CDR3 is CASSVDSTGANVLTF. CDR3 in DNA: TGTGCCAGCAGCGTCGACAGCACTGGGGCCAACGTCCTGACTTTC.

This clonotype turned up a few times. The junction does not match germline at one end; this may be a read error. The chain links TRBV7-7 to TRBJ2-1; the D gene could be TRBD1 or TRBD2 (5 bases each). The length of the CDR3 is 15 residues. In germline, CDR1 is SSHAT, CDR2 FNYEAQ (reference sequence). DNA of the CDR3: TGTGCTAGCAGCCATACGGGGCCGGGATTTCATGAGCAGTTCTTC. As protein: CASSHTGPGFHEQFF.

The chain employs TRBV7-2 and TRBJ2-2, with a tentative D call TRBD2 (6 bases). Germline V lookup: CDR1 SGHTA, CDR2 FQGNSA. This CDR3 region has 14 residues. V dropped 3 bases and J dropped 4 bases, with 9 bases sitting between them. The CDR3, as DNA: TGTGCCAGCAGCTTTCTAGCGAGCACCGGGGAGCTGTTTTTT. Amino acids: CASSFLASTGELFF.

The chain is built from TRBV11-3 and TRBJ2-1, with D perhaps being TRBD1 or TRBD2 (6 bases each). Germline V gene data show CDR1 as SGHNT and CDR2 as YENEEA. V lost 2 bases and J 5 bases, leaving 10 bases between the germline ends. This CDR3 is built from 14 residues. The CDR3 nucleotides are TGTGCCAGCAGCTTATGGGGGGCCCACAATGAGCAGTTCTTC. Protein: CASSLWGAHNEQFF.

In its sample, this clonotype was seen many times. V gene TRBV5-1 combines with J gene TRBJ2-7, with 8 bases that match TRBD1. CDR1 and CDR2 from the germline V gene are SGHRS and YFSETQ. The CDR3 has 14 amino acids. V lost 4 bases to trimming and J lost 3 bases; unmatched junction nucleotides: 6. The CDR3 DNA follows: TGCGCCAGCAGCCGTGGACAGGGCATCTACGAGCAGTACTTC. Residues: CASSRGQGIYEQYF.

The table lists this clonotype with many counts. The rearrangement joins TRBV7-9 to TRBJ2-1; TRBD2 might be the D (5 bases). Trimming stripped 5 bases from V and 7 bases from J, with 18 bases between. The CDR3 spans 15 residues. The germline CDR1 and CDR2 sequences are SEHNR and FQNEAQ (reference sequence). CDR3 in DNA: TGTGCCAGCAGCCCTCTTCCGGGGTGGGCGAATGAGCAGTTCTTC. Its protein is CASSPLPGWANEQFF.

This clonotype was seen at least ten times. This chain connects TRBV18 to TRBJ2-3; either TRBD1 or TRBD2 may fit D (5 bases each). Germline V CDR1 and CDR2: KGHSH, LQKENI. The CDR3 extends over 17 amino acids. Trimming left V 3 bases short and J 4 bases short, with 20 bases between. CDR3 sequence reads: CASSPNRWGNRPDTQYF. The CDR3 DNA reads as TGTGCCAGCTCACCGAACCGGTGGGGGAATCGGCCAGATACGCAGTATTTT.

For the CDR3, the DNA is TGCAGTGCTAGAGGACTAGCGGGGAACACCGGGGAGCTGTTTTTT. Encoded protein: CSARGLAGNTGELFF. The chain carries TRBV20-1 and TRBJ2-2; TRBD2 matches 10 bases. V lost 1 base to trimming and J lost 1 base; unmatched junction nucleotides: 0. This CDR3 region has 15 residues. Germline loops: CDR1 DFQATT, CDR2 SNEGSKA (reference sequence).

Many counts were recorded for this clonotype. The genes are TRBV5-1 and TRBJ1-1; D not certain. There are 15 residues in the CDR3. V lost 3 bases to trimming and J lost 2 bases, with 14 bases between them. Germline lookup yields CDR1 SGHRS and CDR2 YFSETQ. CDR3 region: CASSWYGRHNTEAFF. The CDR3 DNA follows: TGCGCCAGCAGCTGGTATGGGAGGCACAACACTGAAGCTTTCTTT.

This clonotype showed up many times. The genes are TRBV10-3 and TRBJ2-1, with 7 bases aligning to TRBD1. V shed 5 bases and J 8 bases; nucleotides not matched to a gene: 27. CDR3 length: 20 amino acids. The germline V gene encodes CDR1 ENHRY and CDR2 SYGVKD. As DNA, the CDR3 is TGTGCCATCAGTCCTGGCCCCGGACAGGAGATCCTGAGTGGGGTGGATGAGCAGTTCTTC. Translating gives CAISPGPGQEILSGVDEQFF.

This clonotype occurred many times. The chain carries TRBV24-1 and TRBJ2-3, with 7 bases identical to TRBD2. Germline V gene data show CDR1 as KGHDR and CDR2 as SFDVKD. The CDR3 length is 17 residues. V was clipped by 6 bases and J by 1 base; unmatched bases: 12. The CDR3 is CATSPGGGIEGTDTQYF. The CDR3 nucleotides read TGTGCCACCAGTCCTGGCGGGGGAATAGAGGGCACAGATACGCAGTATTTT.

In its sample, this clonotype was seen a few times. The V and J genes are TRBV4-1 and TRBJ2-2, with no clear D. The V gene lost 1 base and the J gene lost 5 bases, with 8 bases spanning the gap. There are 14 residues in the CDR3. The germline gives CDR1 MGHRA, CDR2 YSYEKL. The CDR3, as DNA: TGCGCCAGCAGCCAAGGACCCCTGACCGGGGAGCTGTTTTTT. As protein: CASSQGPLTGELFF.

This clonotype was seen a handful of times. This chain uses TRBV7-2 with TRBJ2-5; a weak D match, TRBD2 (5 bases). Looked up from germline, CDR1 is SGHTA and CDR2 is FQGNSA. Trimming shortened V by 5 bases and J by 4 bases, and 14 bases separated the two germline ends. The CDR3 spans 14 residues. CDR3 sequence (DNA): TGTGCCAGCAGCCAACTAGGTTTATCAGAGACCCAGTACTTC. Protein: CASSQLGLSETQYF.

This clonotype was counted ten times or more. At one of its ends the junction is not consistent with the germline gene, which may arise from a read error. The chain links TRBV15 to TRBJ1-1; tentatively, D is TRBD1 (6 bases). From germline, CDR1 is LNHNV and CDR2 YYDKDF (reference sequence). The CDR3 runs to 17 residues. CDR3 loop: CATSRGKDPDRTSEAFF. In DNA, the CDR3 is TGTGCCACCAGCAGAGGGAAAGACCCCGACAGGACCTCTGAGGCTTTCTTT.

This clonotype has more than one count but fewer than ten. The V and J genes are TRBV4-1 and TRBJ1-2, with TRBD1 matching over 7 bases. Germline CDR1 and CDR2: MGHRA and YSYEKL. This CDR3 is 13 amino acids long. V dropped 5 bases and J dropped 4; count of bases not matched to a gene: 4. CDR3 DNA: TGCGCCAGCAGCGCTACAGGGGCCTATGGCTACACCTTC. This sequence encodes CASSATGAYGYTF.